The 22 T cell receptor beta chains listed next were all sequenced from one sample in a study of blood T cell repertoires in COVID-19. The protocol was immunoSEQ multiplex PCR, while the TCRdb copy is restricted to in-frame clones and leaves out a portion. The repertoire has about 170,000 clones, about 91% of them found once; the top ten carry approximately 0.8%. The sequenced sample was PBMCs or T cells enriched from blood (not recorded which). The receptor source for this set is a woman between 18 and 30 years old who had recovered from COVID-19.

The CDR3 protein is CATSGLAGDTQYF. The CDR3 nucleotides read TGTGCCACCAGTGGGCTAGCGGGGGATACGCAGTATTTT. J is TRBJ2-3 and V is TRBV24-1; 9 bases line up with TRBD2. This CDR3 comprises 13 residues. Germline V CDR1 and CDR2: KGHDR, SFDVKD. Losses at the gene ends were 5 bases for V and 6 bases for J; bases not matched to a gene: 2.

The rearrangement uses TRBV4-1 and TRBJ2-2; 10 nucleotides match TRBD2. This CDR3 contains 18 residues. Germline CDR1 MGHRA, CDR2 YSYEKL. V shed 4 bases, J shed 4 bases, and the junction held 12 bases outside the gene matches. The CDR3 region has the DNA TGCGCCAGCAGCCCCCTTCTAGCGGGAGCGGGGGGCACCGGGGAGCTGTTTTTT. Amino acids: CASSPLLAGAGGTGELFF.

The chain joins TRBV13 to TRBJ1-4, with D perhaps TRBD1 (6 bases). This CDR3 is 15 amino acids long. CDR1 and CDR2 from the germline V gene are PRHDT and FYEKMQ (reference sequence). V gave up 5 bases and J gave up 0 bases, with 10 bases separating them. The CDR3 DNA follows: TGTGCCAGCAGCCACAGGGTTTCAACTAATGAAAAACTGTTTTTT. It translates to CASSHRVSTNEKLFF.

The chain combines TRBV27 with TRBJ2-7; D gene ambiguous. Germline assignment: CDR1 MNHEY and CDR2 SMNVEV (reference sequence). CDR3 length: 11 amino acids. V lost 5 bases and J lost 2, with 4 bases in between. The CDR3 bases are TGTGCCAGCAGTCTCCCCTACGAGCAGTACTTC. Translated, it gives CASSLPYEQYF.

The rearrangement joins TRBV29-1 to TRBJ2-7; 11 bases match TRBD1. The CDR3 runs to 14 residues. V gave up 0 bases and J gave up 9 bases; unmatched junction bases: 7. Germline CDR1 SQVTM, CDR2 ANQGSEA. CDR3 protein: CSVEDLGQGVRQYF. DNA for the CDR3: TGCAGCGTTGAAGATTTGGGACAGGGGGTTAGGCAGTACTTC.

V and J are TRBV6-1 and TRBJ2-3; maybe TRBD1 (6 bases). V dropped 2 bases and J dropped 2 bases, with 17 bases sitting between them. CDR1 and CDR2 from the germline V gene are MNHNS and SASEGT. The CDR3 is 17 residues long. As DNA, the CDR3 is TGTGCCAGCAGTGAACGGGGTGGCGGACAGTCCACAGATACGCAGTATTTT. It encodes CASSERGGGQSTDTQYF.

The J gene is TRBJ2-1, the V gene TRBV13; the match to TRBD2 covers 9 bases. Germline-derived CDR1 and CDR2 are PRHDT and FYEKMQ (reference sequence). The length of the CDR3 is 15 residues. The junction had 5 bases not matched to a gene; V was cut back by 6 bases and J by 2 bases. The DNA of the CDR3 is TGTGCCAGCAGTTATAGCGGGAGTCCCTACAATGAGCAGTTCTTC. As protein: CASSYSGSPYNEQFF.

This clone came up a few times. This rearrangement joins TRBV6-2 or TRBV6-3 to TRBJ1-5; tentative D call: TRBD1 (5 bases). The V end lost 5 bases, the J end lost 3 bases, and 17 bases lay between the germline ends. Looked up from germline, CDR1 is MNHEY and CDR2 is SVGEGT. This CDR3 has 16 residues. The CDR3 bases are TGTGCCAGCAGTGATCCCGGGGGACGGTACAATCAGCCCCAGCATTTT. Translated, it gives CASSDPGGRYNQPQHF.

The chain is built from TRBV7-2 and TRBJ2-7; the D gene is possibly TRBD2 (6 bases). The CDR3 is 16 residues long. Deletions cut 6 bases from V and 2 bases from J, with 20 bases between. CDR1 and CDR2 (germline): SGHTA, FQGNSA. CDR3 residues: CASSPNWAGSPYEQYF. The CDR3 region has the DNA TGTGCCAGCAGTCCCAACTGGGCGGGGAGCCCCTACGAGCAGTACTTC.

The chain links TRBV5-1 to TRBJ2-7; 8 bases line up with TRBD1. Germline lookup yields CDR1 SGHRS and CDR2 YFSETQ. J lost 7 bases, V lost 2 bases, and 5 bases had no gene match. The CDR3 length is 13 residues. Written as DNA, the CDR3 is TGCGCCAGCAGCTTAGGACAGGGCCGGGAGCAGTACTTC. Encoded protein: CASSLGQGREQYF.

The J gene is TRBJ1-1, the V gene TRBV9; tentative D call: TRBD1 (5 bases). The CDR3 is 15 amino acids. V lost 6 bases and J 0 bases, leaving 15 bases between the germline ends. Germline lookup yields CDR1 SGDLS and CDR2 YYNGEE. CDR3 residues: CASNPTGLLNTEAFF. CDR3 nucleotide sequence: TGTGCCAGCAACCCGACGGGACTCTTGAACACTGAAGCTTTCTTT.

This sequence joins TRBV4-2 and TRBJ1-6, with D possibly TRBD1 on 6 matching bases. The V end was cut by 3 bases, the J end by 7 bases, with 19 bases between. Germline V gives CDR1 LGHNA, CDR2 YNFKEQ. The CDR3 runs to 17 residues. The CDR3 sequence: CASSHPGGQGRNSPLHF. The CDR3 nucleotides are TGTGCCAGCAGCCACCCCGGGGGGCAAGGAAGGAATTCACCCCTCCACTTT.

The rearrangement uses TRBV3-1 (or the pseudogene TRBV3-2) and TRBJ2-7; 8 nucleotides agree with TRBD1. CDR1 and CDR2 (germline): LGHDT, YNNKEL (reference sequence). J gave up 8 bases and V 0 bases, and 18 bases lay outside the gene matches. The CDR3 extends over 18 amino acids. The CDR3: CASSQEEWHGDRGSQQYF. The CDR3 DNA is TGTGCCAGCAGCCAAGAAGAATGGCATGGAGACAGGGGTAGTCAGCAGTACTTC.

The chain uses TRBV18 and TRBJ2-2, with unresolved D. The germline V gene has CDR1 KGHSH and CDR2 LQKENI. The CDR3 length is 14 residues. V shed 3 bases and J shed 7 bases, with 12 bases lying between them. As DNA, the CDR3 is TGTGCCAGCTCACCTACCGGAGCTGTCGGGGAGCTGTTTTTT. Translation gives CASSPTGAVGELFF.

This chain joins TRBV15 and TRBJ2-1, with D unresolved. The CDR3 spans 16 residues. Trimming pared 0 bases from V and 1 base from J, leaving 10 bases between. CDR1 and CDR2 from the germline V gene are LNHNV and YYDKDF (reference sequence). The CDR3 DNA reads TGTGCCACCAGCAGAGATTTGGCCCAGTCCTACAATGAGCAGTTCTTC. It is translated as CATSRDLAQSYNEQFF.

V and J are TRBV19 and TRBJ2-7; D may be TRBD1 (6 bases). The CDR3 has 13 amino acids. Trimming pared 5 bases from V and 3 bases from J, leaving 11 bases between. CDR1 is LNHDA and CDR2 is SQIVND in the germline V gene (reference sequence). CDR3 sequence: CASSPGQHYEQYF. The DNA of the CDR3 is TGTGCCAGTAGTCCCGGACAGCACTACGAGCAGTACTTC.

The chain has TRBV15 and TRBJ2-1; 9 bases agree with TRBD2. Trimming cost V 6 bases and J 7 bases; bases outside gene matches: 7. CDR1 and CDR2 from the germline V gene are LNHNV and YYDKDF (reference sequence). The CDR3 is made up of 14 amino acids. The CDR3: CATRSPSGINEQFF. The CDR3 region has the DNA TGTGCCACCAGGTCGCCTAGCGGGATTAATGAGCAGTTCTTC. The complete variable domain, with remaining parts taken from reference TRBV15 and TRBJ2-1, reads DAMVIQNPRYQVTQFGKPVTLSCSQTLNHNVMYWYQQKSSQAPKLLFHYYDKDFNNEADTPDNFQSRRPNTSFCFLDIRSPGLGDTAMYLCATRSPSGINEQFFGPGTRLTVL.

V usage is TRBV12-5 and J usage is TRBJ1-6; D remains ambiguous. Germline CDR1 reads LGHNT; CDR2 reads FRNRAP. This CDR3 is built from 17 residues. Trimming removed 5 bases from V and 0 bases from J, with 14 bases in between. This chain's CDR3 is CASGTMTASSYNSPLHF. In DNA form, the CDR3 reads TGTGCTAGTGGTACTATGACCGCGAGCTCCTATAATTCACCCCTCCACTTT.

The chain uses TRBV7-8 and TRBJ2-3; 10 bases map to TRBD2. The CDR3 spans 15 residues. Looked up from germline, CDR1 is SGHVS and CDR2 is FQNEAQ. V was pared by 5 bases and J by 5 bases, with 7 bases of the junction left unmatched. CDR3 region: CASSPLAGARDTQYF. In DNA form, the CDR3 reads TGTGCCAGCAGCCCCCTAGCGGGAGCGAGAGATACGCAGTATTTT.

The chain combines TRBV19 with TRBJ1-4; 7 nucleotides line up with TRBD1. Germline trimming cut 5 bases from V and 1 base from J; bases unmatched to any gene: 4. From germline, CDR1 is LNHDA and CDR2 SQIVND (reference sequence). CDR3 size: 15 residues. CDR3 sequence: CASSPRDRTNEKLFF. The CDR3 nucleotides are TGTGCCAGTAGTCCCCGGGACAGAACTAATGAAAAACTGTTTTTT.

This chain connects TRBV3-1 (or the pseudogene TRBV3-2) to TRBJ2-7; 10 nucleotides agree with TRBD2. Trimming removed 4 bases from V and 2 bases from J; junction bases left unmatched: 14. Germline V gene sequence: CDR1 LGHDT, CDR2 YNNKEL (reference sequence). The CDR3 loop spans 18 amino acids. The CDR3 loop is CASSLSVLAGKGPYEQYF. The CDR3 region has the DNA TGTGCCAGCAGCCTCAGCGTACTAGCGGGAAAGGGCCCCTACGAGCAGTACTTC.

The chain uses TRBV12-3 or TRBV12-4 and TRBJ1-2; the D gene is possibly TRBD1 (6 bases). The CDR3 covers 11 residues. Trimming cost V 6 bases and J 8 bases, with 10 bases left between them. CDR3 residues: CASSEGDGYTF. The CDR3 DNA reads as TGTGCCAGCAGCGAGGGGGACGGCTACACCTTC.